This T cell receptor (beta chain) was profiled in a study of blood T cell repertoires in COVID-19. Turning to the study itself: Italy, Spain and the United States were the sources of the convalescent and acute COVID-19 samples.

Per the germline V gene, CDR1 is LNHDA and CDR2 is SQIVND (reference sequence). The CDR3 loop spans 13 amino acids. V was shortened by 7 bases and J by 3 bases, with 10 bases between the two germline ends. Per the original methods: Reference gene primers were amplified, and this amplification served to estimate nucleated cell counts. Sequencing was performed with immunoSEQ multiplex PCR; in TCRdb, only in-frame clones are kept and a portion is missing. That table is the source of V, J and clone size, and D and trimming were worked out from the DNA. The sample has fewer than 450,000 clones; around nine tenths are singletons.

The source is a woman in her 70s with COVID-19, enrolled during active disease. The sample comprised peripheral blood. The genes are TRBV19 and TRBJ1-5; D remains ambiguous. The CDR3 spells CASTIQYNQPQHF. The CDR3 coding sequence is TGTGCCAGTACGATCCAGTACAATCAGCCCCAGCATTTT.